The rows below give T cell receptor beta chains drawn from one sample of a study of cytomegalovirus exposure and HLA in healthy donors. The method was immunoSEQ multiplex PCR; TCRdb's version includes in-frame clones alone and lacks a portion of them. The sample has about 120,000 clones, roughly 66% seen once; the top ten hold 1.5%. The sequenced sample consisted of PBMCs. The receptor source for this set is a man in his late teens or twenties in good health and CMV-seronegative. The CDR3 runs from the conserved cysteine through the conserved F or W. D genes are given only for firm matches. The size field is filled for only some rows; it gives once, few, many or a size class.

CDR3nt: TGTGCCAGCAGCGTAACGGGGAGCCCAAACACTGAAGCTTTCTTT
CDR3aa: CASSVTGSPNTEAFF
abundance: NA
v_gene: TRBV9
j_gene: TRBJ1-1
d_gene: NA

CDR3nt: TGTGCCACCAAGAGAGACCAAGAGACCCAGTACTTC
CDR3aa: CATKRDQETQYF
abundance: NA
v_gene: TRBV15
j_gene: TRBJ2-5
d_gene: NA

CDR3nt: TGTGCCTCCGTATGGGACAGGGCCTCCGGGGAGCTGTTTTTT
CDR3aa: CASVWDRASGELFF
abundance: few
v_gene: TRBV2
j_gene: TRBJ2-2
d_gene: TRBD1

CDR3nt: TGTGCCTGGACCCCAGCGGCGGAGACCCAGTACTTC
CDR3aa: CAWTPAAETQYF
abundance: NA
v_gene: TRBV30
j_gene: TRBJ2-5
d_gene: NA

CDR3nt: TGTGCCAGCAGCCCAGCGGGTCGTGGCTACACCTTC
CDR3aa: CASSPAGRGYTF
abundance: few
v_gene: TRBV9
j_gene: TRBJ1-2
d_gene: NA

CDR3nt: TGTGCCATCAGTGAGAAAAGGGGGACACCCAATGAAAAACTGTTTTTT
CDR3aa: CAISEKRGTPNEKLFF
abundance: NA
v_gene: TRBV10-3
j_gene: TRBJ1-4
d_gene: NA

CDR3nt: TGTGCCACCAGCAGGGACGGAACAGGGGGCTATGGCTACACCTTC
CDR3aa: CATSRDGTGGYGYTF
abundance: few
v_gene: TRBV15
j_gene: TRBJ1-2
d_gene: TRBD1

CDR3nt: TGTGCCAGCAGCCTAAGGACAGGCCAGAAGGCTGAAGCTTTCTTT
CDR3aa: CASSLRTGQKAEAFF
abundance: NA
v_gene: TRBV7-9
j_gene: TRBJ1-1
d_gene: TRBD1

CDR3nt: TGCGCCAGCAGTGCCTCCGGGACAGGGTACAATGAGCAGTTCTTC
CDR3aa: CASSASGTGYNEQFF
abundance: NA
v_gene: TRBV10-1
j_gene: TRBJ2-1
d_gene: TRBD1

CDR3nt: TGTGCCAGCAGCCAAGTTAGCTCCTACGAGCAGTACTTC
CDR3aa: CASSQVSSYEQYF
abundance: many
v_gene: TRBV4-2
j_gene: TRBJ2-7
d_gene: NA

CDR3nt: TGTGCCAGCAGTGTAGAGGGAACCCTTAAGGCGACCCAGTACTTC
CDR3aa: CASSVEGTLKATQYF
abundance: once
v_gene: TRBV25-1
j_gene: TRBJ2-5
d_gene: NA

CDR3nt: TGTGCCAGCAGGACAGGGTTGCTGCCCCAGCATTTT
CDR3aa: CASRTGLLPQHF
abundance: NA
v_gene: TRBV6-6
j_gene: TRBJ1-5
d_gene: TRBD1

CDR3nt: TGTGCCAGCAGCTCACAGGGGTGGACTGAAGCTTTCTTT
CDR3aa: CASSSQGWTEAFF
abundance: NA
v_gene: TRBV11-2
j_gene: TRBJ1-1
d_gene: TRBD1

CDR3nt: TGTGCCAGCAGTGAGACAGGGAGGACTGAAGCTTTCTTT
CDR3aa: CASSETGRTEAFF
abundance: NA
v_gene: TRBV6-1
j_gene: TRBJ1-1
d_gene: TRBD1

CDR3nt: TGTGCCAGCAGCTTACAGGGGCGGGTGAACACTGAAGCTTTCTTT
CDR3aa: CASSLQGRVNTEAFF
abundance: NA
v_gene: TRBV5-8
j_gene: TRBJ1-1
d_gene: TRBD1

CDR3nt: TGTGCCAGCAGTGACCGGGGGAGCTCTGGAAACACCATATATTTT
CDR3aa: CASSDRGSSGNTIYF
abundance: few
v_gene: TRBV2
j_gene: TRBJ1-3
d_gene: NA

CDR3nt: TGTGCCAGCAGCTCGGGACTAGCGGGGGGCGGGAGACAGGGACCGCAGTTCTTC
CDR3aa: CASSSGLAGGGRQGPQFF
abundance: NA
v_gene: TRBV7-6
j_gene: TRBJ2-1
d_gene: TRBD2

CDR3nt: TGTGCCAGCAGCCTATTGACAGGTAGCAGCACAGATACGCAGTATTTT
CDR3aa: CASSLLTGSSTDTQYF
abundance: NA
v_gene: TRBV11-2
j_gene: TRBJ2-3
d_gene: NA

CDR3nt: TGCAGCGTTGTGGGGCCCTACGAGCAGTACTTC
CDR3aa: CSVVGPYEQYF
abundance: NA
v_gene: TRBV29-1
j_gene: TRBJ2-7
d_gene: NA

CDR3nt: TGTGCCAGCAGCCCCCCTCCCCCGAACACCGGGGAGCTGTTTTTT
CDR3aa: CASSPPPPNTGELFF
abundance: once
v_gene: TRBV5-6
j_gene: TRBJ2-2
d_gene: NA

CDR3nt: TGCGCCAGCAGTGAGTTCTTGGAGGAGGGAGGTGCAGATACGCAGTATTTT
CDR3aa: CASSEFLEEGGADTQYF
abundance: NA
v_gene: TRBV10-1
j_gene: TRBJ2-3
d_gene: NA

CDR3nt: TGTGCCAGCAGTGAAACGGGGTATGCGAACACTGAAGCTTTCTTT
CDR3aa: CASSETGYANTEAFF
abundance: NA
v_gene: TRBV2
j_gene: TRBJ1-1
d_gene: NA

CDR3nt: TGTGCCAGCAGCATGGACTGGCTAGATACGCAGTATTTT
CDR3aa: CASSMDWLDTQYF
abundance: NA
v_gene: TRBV7-2
j_gene: TRBJ2-3
d_gene: NA